These T cell receptor beta chains were read from a single sample in a study of T-cell memory formation after mild COVID-19. Using its own MiXCR run on the 5' RACE reads, TCRdb lists one record per CDR3 protein. Of 40,000 to 60,000 distinct CDR3 sequences listed, around 12% are singletons. Sequencing input: PBMCs or a T cell subset sorted from them (not recorded which). Source of these receptors: a man aged 18 to 35 who had mild COVID-19 (a few samples of this study predate the infection). Cell type and time point are not known. Both conserved end residues are part of each CDR3. The D gene is left open where the match is weak. Expanded clones are given a class, and other clones once, few, many or no size at all.

v_gene	j_gene	d_gene	abundance	CDR3aa
TRBV5-1	TRBJ2-6	-	many	CASSPTDSGANVLTF
TRBV3-1	TRBJ2-3	-	-	CASSQDLVGRTQYF
TRBV9	TRBJ2-3	-	-	CASSVELDTQYF
TRBV7-2	TRBJ1-1	-	-	CASSPNWGLNTEAFF
TRBV12-3/TRBV12-4	TRBJ1-5	TRBD1	few	CASMGQGQPQHF
TRBV7-3	TRBJ1-2	-	-	CASSLAGVHYGYTF
TRBV7-9	TRBJ1-1	-	-	CASSSRGTLDTEAFF
TRBV7-9	TRBJ1-2	-	few	CASSLEGGLGYTF
TRBV7-8	TRBJ2-1	-	few	CASSLSGRSYNEQFF
TRBV2	TRBJ1-6	-	-	CASSYSREPLNF
TRBV6-1	TRBJ2-2	-	-	CASARRTENTGELFF
TRBV7-2	TRBJ2-2	TRBD2	few	CASSLVILAGANTGELFF
TRBV7-2	TRBJ2-6	-	many	CASDPSGANVLTF